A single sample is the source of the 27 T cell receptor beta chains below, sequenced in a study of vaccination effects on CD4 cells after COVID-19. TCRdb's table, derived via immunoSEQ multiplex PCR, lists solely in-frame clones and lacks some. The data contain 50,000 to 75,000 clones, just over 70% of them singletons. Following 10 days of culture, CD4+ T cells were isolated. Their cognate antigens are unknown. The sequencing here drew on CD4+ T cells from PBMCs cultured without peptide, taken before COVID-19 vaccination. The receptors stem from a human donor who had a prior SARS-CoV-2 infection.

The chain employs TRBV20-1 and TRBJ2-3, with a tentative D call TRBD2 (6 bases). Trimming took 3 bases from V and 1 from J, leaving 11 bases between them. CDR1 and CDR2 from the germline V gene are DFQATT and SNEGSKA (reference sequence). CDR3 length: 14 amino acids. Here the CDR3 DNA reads TGCAGTGCTAGTCTGTGGAGGGGCACAGATACGCAGTATTTT. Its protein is CSASLWRGTDTQYF.

CDR3 DNA: TGTGCCAGCTCACCACCCGAAGTACAAGAGACCCAGTACTTC. This sequence encodes CASSPPEVQETQYF. The chain combines TRBV18 with TRBJ2-5, with D uncertain. V lost 0 bases and J lost 2, with 7 bases in between. The CDR3 length is 14 residues. Germline CDR1 and CDR2: KGHSH and LQKENI.

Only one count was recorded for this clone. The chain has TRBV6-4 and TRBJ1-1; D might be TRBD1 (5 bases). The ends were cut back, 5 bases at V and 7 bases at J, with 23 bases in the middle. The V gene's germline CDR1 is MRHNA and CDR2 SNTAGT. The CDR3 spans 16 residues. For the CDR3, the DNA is TGTGCCAGCAGTTTCACCCGGGACGATACTCCGTGTGAAGCTTTCTTT. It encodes CASSFTRDDTPCEAFF.

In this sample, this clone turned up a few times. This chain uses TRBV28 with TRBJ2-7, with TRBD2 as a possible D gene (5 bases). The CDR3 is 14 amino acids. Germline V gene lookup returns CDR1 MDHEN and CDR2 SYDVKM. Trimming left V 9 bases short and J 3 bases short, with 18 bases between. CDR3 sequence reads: CARAKPGEGYEQYF. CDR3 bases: TGTGCCAGAGCAAAGCCCGGGGAAGGCTACGAGCAGTACTTC. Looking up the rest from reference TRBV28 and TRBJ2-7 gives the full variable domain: DVKVTQSSRYLVKRTGEKVFLECVQDMDHENMFWYRQDPGLGLRLIYFSYDVKMKEKGDIPEGYSVSREKKERFSLILESASTNQTSMYLCARAKPGEGYEQYFGPGTRLTVT.

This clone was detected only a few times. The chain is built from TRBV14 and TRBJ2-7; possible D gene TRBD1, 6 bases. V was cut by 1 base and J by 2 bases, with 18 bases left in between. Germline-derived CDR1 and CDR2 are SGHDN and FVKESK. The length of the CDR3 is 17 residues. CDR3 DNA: TGTGCCAGCAGCCAAGGGGTACTTAGAGGGGGAACCTACGAGCAGTACTTC. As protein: CASSQGVLRGGTYEQYF.

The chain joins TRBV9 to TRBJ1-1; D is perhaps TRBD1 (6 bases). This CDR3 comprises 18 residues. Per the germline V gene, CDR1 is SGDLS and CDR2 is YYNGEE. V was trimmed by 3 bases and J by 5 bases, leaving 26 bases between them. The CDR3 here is CASSGGLYATGGRTEAFF. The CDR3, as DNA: TGTGCCAGCAGCGGCGGATTATACGCTACGGGGGGCAGAACTGAAGCTTTCTTT.

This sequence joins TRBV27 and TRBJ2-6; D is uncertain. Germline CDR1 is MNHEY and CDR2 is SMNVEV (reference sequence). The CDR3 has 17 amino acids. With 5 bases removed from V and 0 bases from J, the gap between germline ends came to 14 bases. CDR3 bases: TGTGCCAGCAGTCCCCTGGGCGTCAGCTCTGGGGCCAACGTCCTGACTTTC. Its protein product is CASSPLGVSSGANVLTF.

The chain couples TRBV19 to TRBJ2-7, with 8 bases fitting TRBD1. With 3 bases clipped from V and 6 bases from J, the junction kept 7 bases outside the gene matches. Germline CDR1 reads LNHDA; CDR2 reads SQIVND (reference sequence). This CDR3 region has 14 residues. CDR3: CASSIQQGAREQYF. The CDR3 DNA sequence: TGTGCCAGTAGTATTCAGCAGGGGGCGCGCGAGCAGTACTTC. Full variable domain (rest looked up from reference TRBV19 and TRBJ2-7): DGGITQSPKYLFRKEGQNVTLSCEQNLNHDAMYWYRQDPGQGLRLIYYSQIVNDFQKGDIAEGYSVSREKKESFPLTVTSAQKNPTAFYLCASSIQQGAREQYFGPGTRLTVT.

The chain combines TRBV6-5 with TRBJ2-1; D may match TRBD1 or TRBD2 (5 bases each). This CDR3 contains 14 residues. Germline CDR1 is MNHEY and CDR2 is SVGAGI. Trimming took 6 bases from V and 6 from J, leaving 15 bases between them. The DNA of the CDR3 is TGTGCCAGCAGCCTCGTATTGGGGGTCAATGAGCAGTTCTTC. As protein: CASSLVLGVNEQFF.

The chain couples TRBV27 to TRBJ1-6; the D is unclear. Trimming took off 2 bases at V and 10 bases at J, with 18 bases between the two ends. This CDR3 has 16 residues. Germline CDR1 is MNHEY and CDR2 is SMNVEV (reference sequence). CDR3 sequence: CASSLIPGAQGSPLHF. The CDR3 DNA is TGTGCCAGCAGTTTAATACCGGGAGCTCAAGGATCACCCCTCCACTTT.

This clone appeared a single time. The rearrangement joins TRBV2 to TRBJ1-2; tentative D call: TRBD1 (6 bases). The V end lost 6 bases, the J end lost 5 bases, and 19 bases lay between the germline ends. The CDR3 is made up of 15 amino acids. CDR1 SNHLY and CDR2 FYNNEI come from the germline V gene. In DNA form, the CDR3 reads TGTGCCAGCAGAGTAAACAACGACAGGATTTATGGCTACACCTTC. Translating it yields CASRVNNDRIYGYTF.

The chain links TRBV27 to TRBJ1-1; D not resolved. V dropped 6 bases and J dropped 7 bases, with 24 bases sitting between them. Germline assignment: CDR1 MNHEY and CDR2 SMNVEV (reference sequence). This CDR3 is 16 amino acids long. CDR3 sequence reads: CASSSTLGFVGREAFF. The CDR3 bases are TGTGCCAGCAGCTCGACCCTCGGATTTGTCGGACGTGAAGCTTTCTTT.

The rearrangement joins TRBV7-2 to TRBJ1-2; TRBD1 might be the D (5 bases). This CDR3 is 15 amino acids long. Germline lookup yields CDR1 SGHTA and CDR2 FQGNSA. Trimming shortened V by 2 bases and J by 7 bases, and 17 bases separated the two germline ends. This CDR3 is CASSLYGIGGSGYTF. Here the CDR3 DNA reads TGTGCCAGCAGCTTATATGGTATCGGGGGGTCTGGCTACACCTTC.

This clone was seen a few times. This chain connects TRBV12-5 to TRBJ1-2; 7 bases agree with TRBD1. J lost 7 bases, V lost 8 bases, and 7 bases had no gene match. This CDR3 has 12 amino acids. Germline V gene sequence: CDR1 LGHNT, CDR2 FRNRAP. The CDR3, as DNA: TGTGCTAGTTCTGGACAGGAGTTTGGCTACACCTTC. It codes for CASSGQEFGYTF.

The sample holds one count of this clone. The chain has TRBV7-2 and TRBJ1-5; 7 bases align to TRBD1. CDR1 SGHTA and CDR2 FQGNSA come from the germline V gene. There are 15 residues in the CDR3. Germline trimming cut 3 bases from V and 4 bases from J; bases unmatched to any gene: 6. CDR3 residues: CASSFGTQGNQPQHF. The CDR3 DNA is TGTGCCAGCAGCTTTGGGACACAGGGGAATCAGCCCCAGCATTTT.

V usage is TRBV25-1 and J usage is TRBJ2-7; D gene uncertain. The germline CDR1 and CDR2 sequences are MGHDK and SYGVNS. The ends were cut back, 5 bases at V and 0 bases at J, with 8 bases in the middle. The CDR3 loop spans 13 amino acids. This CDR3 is CASSSDSSYEQYF. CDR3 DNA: TGTGCCAGCAGTTCTGATAGCTCCTACGAGCAGTACTTC.

Written as DNA, the CDR3 is TGTGCCACCAGCCTAGCGGGAACCGGGGAGCTGTTTTTT. It specifies CATSLAGTGELFF. The chain links TRBV15 to TRBJ2-2; 9 bases map to TRBD2. With 5 bases clipped from V and 5 bases from J, the junction kept 0 bases outside the gene matches. This CDR3 has 13 residues. Germline CDR1 reads LNHNV; CDR2 reads YYDKDF (reference sequence).

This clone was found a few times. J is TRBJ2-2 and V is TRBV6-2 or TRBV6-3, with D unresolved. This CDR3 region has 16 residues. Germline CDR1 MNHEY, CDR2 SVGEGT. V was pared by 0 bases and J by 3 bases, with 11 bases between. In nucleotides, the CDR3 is TGTGCCAGCAGTTACTCGGAAGGGCGTGACACCGGGGAGCTGTTTTTT. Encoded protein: CASSYSEGRDTGELFF.

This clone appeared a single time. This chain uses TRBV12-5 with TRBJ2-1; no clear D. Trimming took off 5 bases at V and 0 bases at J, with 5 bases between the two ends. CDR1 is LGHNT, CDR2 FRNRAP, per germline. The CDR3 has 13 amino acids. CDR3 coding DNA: TGTGCTAGTGGTCCTAACTCCTACAATGAGCAGTTCTTC. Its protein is CASGPNSYNEQFF.

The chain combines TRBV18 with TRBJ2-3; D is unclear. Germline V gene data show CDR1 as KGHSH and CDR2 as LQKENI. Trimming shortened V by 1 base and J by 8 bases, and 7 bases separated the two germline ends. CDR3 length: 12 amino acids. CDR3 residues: CASSPQTSTQYF. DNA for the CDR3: TGTGCCAGCTCACCACAGACGAGTACGCAGTATTTT.

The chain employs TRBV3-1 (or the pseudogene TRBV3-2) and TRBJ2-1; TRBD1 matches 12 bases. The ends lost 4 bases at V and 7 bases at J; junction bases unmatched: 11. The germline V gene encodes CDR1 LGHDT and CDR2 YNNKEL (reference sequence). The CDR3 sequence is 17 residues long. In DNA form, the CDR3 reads TGTGCCAGCAGCCGGAAAAGGCGGGACAGGGGGCCGAATGAGCAGTTCTTC. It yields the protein CASSRKRRDRGPNEQFF.

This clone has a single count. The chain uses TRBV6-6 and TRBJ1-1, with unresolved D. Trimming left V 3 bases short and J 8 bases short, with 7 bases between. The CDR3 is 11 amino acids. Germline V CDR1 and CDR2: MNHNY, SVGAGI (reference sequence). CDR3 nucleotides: TGTGCCAGCAGTTATTACCTCGAAGCTTTCTTT. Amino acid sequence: CASSYYLEAFF.

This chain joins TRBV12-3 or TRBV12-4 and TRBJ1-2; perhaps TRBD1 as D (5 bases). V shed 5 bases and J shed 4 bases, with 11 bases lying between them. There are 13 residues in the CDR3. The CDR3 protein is CASSRGSPYGYTF. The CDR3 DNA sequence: TGTGCCAGCAGTAGGGGATCCCCCTATGGCTACACCTTC.

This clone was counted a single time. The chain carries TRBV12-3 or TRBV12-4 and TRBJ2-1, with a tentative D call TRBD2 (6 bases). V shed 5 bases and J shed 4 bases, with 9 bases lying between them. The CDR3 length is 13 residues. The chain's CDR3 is CASSPAGYNEQFF. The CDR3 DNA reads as TGTGCCAGCAGTCCAGCGGGTTACAATGAGCAGTTCTTC.

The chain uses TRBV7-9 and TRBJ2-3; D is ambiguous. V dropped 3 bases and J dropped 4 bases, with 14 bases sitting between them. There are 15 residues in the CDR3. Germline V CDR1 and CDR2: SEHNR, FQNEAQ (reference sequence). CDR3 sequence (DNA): TGTGCCAGCAGCTTGAACTCGCCCAACCCAGATACGCAGTATTTT. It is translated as CASSLNSPNPDTQYF.

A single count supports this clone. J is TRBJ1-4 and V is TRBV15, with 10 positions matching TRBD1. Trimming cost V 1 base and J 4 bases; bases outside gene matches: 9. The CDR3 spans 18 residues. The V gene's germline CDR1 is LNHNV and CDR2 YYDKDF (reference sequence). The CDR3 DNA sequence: TGTGCCACCAGCAGAGCCATAACTTGGACAGGGGGTAATGAAAAACTGTTTTTT. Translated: CATSRAITWTGGNEKLFF.

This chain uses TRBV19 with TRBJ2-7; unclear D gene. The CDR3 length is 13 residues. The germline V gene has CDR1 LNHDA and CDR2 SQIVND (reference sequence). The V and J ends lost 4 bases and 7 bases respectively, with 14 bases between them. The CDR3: CASSKGTQREQYF. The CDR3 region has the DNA TGTGCCAGTAGTAAAGGAACTCAGAGGGAGCAGTACTTC.